Sequencing of this T cell receptor beta chain was carried out in a study of blood T cells in healthy people across ages. Healthy individuals of Caucasian origin from Russia, aged roughly 6 to 100, served as donors. The CDR3 has 16 residues. The V gene lost 6 bases and the J gene lost 2 bases, with 16 bases spanning the gap. Combining a sample-barcoded 5' primer with a J-beta primer mix, a second PCR ran for roughly 7 to 12 cycles. TCRdb analysed the 5' RACE reads with MiXCR anew, one entry per CDR3 protein. The table shows hundreds of thousands of distinct CDR3 sequences, with more than 25% occurring only once.

The chain carries TRBV12-3 or TRBV12-4 and TRBJ2-2; possible D gene TRBD1, 6 bases. The sequence derives from a woman aged 80 or over in good health. Sequenced input: blood. The chain's CDR3 is CASSIRIGGNTGELFF. In DNA, the CDR3 is TGTGCCAGCAGCATCCGAATAGGGGGAAACACCGGGGAGCTGTTTTTT.